This entry lists 2 T cell receptor beta chains sequenced from one sample in a study of shared clonotypes between healthy human individuals. CD8 cells regarded as naive lacked CD45RO, were positively chosen for CCR7, and omitted terminally differentiated effector memory CD45RA+ cells. Clones were read by immunoSEQ multiplex PCR, and TCRdb kept only the in-frame ones, dropping some. Here the sample spans hundreds of thousands of clones, 85% to 95% being singletons. The material sequenced was naive CD8+ T cells sorted from blood. The receptors were sampled from a woman aged 25 to 39 in good health.

The chain is built from TRBV19 and TRBJ2-7; D is unclear. The V gene lost 3 bases and the J gene lost 2 bases, with 14 bases spanning the gap. In germline, CDR1 is LNHDA, CDR2 SQIVND (reference sequence). CDR3 length equals 15 residues. This CDR3 reads CASSIFYGSTYEQYF. The CDR3 DNA sequence: TGTGCCAGTAGTATTTTCTACGGCAGTACCTACGAGCAGTACTTC.

CDR3 DNA: TGTGCCACCAGCAGCCGTGGCAATGAGCAGTTCTTC. It yields the protein CATSSRGNEQFF. The chain uses TRBV15 and TRBJ2-1, with D hard to call. Between the trimmed V and J ends, which lost 3 bases and 6 bases, there was a span of 6 bases. CDR1 and CDR2 (germline): LNHNV, YYDKDF (reference sequence). This CDR3 is built from 12 residues.